The rows below give T cell receptor beta chains drawn from one sample of a study of T cells in narcolepsy. The assay was immunoSEQ multiplex PCR, and TCRdb's table has in-frame clones only and misses some. The data contain around 19,000 clones, roughly 87% of them singletons. The sequenced material came from memory (CD45RA-) CD4+ T cells from blood. These TCRs come from a human donor in good health. The CDR3 runs from the conserved cysteine through the conserved F or W. Fields, in order: J gene, D gene, V gene, clone size, CDR3 protein, CDR3 DNA. D genes are given only for firm matches. Only some rows state a clone size, as once, few, many or a class for expanded clones.

j_call: TRBJ1-1; d_call: .; v_call: TRBV7-6; clone_size: .; cdr3_aa: CASSLVGGNTEAFF; cdr3_nt: TGTGCCAGCAGCTTAGTAGGGGGGAACACTGAAGCTTTCTTT
j_call: TRBJ1-5; d_call: .; v_call: TRBV19; clone_size: .; cdr3_aa: CASSIANQPQHF; cdr3_nt: TGTGCCAGTAGCATAGCGAATCAGCCCCAGCATTTT
j_call: TRBJ1-5; d_call: .; v_call: TRBV6-5; clone_size: .; cdr3_aa: CASSFGRGNQPQHF; cdr3_nt: TGTGCCAGCAGCTTTGGAAGGGGCAATCAGCCCCAGCATTTT
j_call: TRBJ1-1; d_call: .; v_call: TRBV19; clone_size: .; cdr3_aa: CASTVRELTEAFF; cdr3_nt: TGTGCGAGTACCGTAAGGGAGTTGACTGAAGCTTTCTTT
j_call: TRBJ2-3; d_call: .; v_call: TRBV6-5; clone_size: .; cdr3_aa: CASRQGGEDTQYF; cdr3_nt: TGTGCCAGCAGACAGGGAGGGGAAGATACGCAGTATTTT
j_call: TRBJ1-3; d_call: .; v_call: TRBV28; clone_size: .; cdr3_aa: CATTWDGNSGNTIYF; cdr3_nt: TGTGCCACCACCTGGGACGGTAACTCTGGAAACACCATATATTTT
j_call: TRBJ1-1; d_call: .; v_call: TRBV21-1; clone_size: .; cdr3_aa: CASSNGTDNTEAFF; cdr3_nt: TGTGCCAGCAGCAACGGGACAGACAACACTGAAGCTTTCTTT
j_call: TRBJ2-7; d_call: .; v_call: TRBV5-1; clone_size: .; cdr3_aa: CASSLDRGPYEQYF; cdr3_nt: TGCGCCAGCAGCTTGGATCGGGGCCCCTACGAGCAGTACTTC
j_call: TRBJ2-1; d_call: TRBD2; v_call: TRBV9; clone_size: .; cdr3_aa: CASSEGSGSYNEQFF; cdr3_nt: TGTGCCAGCAGCGAGGGTAGCGGGAGCTACAATGAGCAGTTCTTC
j_call: TRBJ1-2; d_call: TRBD1; v_call: TRBV14; clone_size: .; cdr3_aa: CASSQDRTGLGYTF; cdr3_nt: TGTGCCAGCAGCCAAGACCGGACAGGGCTAGGCTACACCTTC
j_call: TRBJ2-7; d_call: .; v_call: TRBV11-2; clone_size: .; cdr3_aa: CASTLTLAASYEQYF; cdr3_nt: TGTGCCAGCACCCTAACCCTGGCAGCCTCCTACGAGCAGTACTTC
j_call: TRBJ1-1; d_call: TRBD1; v_call: TRBV15; clone_size: .; cdr3_aa: CATSRGQGDTEAFF; cdr3_nt: TGTGCCACCAGCAGAGGGCAGGGGGACACTGAAGCTTTCTTT
j_call: TRBJ2-3; d_call: .; v_call: TRBV6-5; clone_size: .; cdr3_aa: CASSSDFSSTDTQYF; cdr3_nt: TGTGCCAGCAGTTCGGACTTCTCTAGCACAGATACGCAGTATTTT
j_call: TRBJ1-2; d_call: .; v_call: TRBV7-9; clone_size: .; cdr3_aa: CASSLGQGNYGYTF; cdr3_nt: TGTGCCAGCAGCTTAGGGCAGGGGAACTATGGCTACACCTTC
j_call: TRBJ1-1; d_call: .; v_call: TRBV28; clone_size: .; cdr3_aa: CASSLWGFTEAFF; cdr3_nt: TGTGCCAGCAGTTTATGGGGATTCACTGAAGCTTTCTTT
j_call: TRBJ2-7; d_call: .; v_call: TRBV6-6; clone_size: .; cdr3_aa: CASSARTGATYEQYF; cdr3_nt: TGTGCCAGCAGTGCCAGAACCGGGGCTACCTACGAGCAGTACTTC
j_call: TRBJ2-6; d_call: .; v_call: TRBV28; clone_size: few; cdr3_aa: CASSWGSGANVLTF; cdr3_nt: TGTGCCAGCAGTTGGGGCTCTGGGGCCAACGTCCTGACTTTC
j_call: TRBJ1-4; d_call: .; v_call: TRBV7-9; clone_size: .; cdr3_aa: CASSGAGAYEKLFF; cdr3_nt: TGTGCCAGCAGCGGCGCGGGGGCTTATGAAAAACTGTTTTTT
j_call: TRBJ2-1; d_call: TRBD2; v_call: TRBV18; clone_size: .; cdr3_aa: CASSPPTGGGLGQFF; cdr3_nt: TGTGCCAGCTCACCACCGACGGGAGGGGGTCTAGGGCAGTTCTTC
j_call: TRBJ2-5; d_call: .; v_call: TRBV7-8; clone_size: .; cdr3_aa: CASSTGTAILQETQYF; cdr3_nt: TGTGCCAGCAGCACCGGGACGGCGATCCTACAAGAGACCCAGTACTTC
j_call: TRBJ2-2; d_call: TRBD1; v_call: TRBV19; clone_size: .; cdr3_aa: CASQIWDRGGELFF; cdr3_nt: TGTGCCAGTCAAATATGGGACAGGGGCGGGGAGCTGTTTTTT